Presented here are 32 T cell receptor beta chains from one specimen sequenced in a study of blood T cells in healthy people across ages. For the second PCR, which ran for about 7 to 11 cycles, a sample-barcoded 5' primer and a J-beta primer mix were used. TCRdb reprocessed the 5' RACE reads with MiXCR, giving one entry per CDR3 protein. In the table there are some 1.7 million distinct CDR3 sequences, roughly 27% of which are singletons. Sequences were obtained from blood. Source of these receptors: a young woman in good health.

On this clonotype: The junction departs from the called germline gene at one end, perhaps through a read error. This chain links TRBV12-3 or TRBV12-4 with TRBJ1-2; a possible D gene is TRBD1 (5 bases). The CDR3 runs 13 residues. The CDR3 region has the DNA TGTGCCGGCAGGGCCGGGTCCACGCGGGGCTACACCTTC. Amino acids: CAGRAGSTRGYTF.

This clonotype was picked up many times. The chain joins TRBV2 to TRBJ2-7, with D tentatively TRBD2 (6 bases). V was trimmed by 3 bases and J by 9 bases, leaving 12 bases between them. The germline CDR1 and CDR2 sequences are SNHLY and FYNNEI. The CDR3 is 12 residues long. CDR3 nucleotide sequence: TGTGCCAGCAGTGAGGGGTTCGGGGGGCAGTACTTC. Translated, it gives CASSEGFGGQYF.

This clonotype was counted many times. CDR3 in amino acids: CSARERSYEQYF. The CDR3 region has the DNA TGCAGTGCTAGAGAGCGCAGCTACGAGCAGTACTTC. The V call is TRBV20-1, the J call TRBJ2-7; D unresolved. Trimming shortened V by 0 bases and J by 3 bases, and 6 bases separated the two germline ends. CDR3 length equals 12 residues. The V gene's germline CDR1 is DFQATT and CDR2 SNEGSKA (reference sequence).

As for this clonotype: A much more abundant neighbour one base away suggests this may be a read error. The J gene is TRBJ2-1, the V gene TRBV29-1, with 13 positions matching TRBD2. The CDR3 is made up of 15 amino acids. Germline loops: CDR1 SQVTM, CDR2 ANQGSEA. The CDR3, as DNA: TGCAGCGCTTGGACTAGCGGGAGCTCCTACGATGAGCAGTTCTTC. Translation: CSAWTSGSSYDEQFF.

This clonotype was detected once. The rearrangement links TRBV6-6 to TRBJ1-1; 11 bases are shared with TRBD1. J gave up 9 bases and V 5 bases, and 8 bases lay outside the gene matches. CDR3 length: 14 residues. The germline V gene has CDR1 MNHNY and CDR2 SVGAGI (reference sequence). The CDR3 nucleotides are TGTGCCAGCAGTGCGCTCGGGACAGGGGGAAAAGCTTTCTTT. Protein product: CASSALGTGGKAFF.

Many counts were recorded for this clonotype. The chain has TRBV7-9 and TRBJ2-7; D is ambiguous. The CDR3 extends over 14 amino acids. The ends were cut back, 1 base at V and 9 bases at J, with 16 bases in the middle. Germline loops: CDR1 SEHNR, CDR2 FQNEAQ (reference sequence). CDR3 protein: CASSLDVRQAVQYF. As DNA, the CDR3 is TGTGCCAGCAGCTTAGACGTAAGGCAGGCGGTGCAGTACTTC. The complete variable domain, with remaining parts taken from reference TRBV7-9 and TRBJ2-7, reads DTGVSQNPRHKITKRGQNVTFRCDPISEHNRLYWYRQTLGQGPEFLTYFQNEAQLEKSRLLSDRFSAERPKGSFSTLEIQRTEQGDSAMYLCASSLDVRQAVQYFGPGTRLTVT.

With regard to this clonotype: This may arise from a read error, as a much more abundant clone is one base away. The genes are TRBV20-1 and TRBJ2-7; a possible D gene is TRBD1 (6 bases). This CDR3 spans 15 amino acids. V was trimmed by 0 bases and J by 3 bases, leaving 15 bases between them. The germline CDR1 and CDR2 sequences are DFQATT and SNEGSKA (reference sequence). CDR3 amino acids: CSARDLQGQSYEQYF. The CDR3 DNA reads TGCAGTGCTAGAGACCTCCAGGGGCAGAGCTACGAGCAGTACTTC.

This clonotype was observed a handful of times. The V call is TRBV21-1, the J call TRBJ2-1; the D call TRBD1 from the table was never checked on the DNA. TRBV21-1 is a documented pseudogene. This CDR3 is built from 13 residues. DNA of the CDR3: TGTGCCAGCAGCAAAGGGGGGACAGACTTTAAGTTCTTC. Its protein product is CASSKGGTDFKFF.

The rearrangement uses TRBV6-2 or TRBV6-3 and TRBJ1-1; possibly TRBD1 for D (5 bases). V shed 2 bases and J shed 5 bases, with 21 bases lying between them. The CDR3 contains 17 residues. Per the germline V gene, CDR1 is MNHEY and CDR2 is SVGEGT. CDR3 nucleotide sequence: TGTGCCAGCAGTTACCTTTCTGGACCGGGGGGTAGAACTGAAGCTTTCTTT. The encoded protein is CASSYLSGPGGRTEAFF.

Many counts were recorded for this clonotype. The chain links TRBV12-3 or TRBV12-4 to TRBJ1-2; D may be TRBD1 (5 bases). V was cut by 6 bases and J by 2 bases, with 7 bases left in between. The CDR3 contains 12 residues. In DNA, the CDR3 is TGTGCCAGCAGGGGGACCAACTATGGCTACACCTTC. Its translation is CASRGTNYGYTF.

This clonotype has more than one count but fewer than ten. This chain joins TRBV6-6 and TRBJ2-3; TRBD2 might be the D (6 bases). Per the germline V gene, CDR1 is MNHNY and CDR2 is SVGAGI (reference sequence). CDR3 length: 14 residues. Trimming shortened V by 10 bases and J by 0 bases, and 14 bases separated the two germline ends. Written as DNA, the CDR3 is TGTGCCACCGGGGACTTTGCTAGCACAGATACGCAGTATTTT. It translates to CATGDFASTDTQYF.

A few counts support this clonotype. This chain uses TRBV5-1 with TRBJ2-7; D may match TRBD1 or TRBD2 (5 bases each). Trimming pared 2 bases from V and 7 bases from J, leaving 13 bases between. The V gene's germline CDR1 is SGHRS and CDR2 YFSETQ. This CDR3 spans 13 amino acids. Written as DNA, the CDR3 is TGCGCCAGCAGCTTCGGGACCAATCTAGAGCAGTACTTC. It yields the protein CASSFGTNLEQYF.

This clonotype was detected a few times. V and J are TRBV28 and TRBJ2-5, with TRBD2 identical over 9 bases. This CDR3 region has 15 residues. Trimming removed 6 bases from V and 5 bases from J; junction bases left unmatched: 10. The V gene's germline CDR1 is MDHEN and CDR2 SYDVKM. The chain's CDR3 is CASSHPGLAGETQYF. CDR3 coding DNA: TGTGCCAGCAGCCATCCGGGACTAGCTGGGGAGACCCAGTACTTC.

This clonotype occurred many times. CDR3: CASSQADSYEQYF. The CDR3 region has the DNA TGCGCCAGCAGCCAAGCTGACAGCTACGAGCAGTACTTC. The chain links TRBV4-3 to TRBJ2-7; D is possibly TRBD1 (5 bases). Trimming removed 1 base at V and 3 bases at J, with 7 bases between. The CDR3 is 13 amino acids. Germline V gene lookup returns CDR1 LGHNA and CDR2 YSLEER.

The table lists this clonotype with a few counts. The CDR3: CASSLDPGDYGYTF. CDR3 nucleotide sequence: TGTGCCAGCAGCTTGGACCCAGGGGACTATGGCTACACCTTC. The chain is built from TRBV5-5 and TRBJ1-2; possible D gene TRBD1, 6 bases. The V and J ends lost 0 bases and 3 bases respectively, with 9 bases between them. Germline V gene lookup returns CDR1 SGHKS and CDR2 YYEKEE (reference sequence). The CDR3 consists of 14 residues.

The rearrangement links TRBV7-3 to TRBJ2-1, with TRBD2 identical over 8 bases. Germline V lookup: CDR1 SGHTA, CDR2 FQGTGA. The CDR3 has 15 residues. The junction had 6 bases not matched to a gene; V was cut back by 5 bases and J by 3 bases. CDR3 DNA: TGTGCCAGCAGCGTAGCGGGGATGGGCTACAATGAGCAGTTCTTC. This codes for CASSVAGMGYNEQFF.

The CDR3 spells CASIGPGLPLHF. The DNA of the CDR3 is TGTGCCAGCATTGGACCCGGGTTACCCCTCCACTTT. V gene TRBV28 combines with J gene TRBJ1-6, with D unclear. Germline V gene lookup returns CDR1 MDHEN and CDR2 SYDVKM. The CDR3 length is 12 residues. V lost 7 bases to trimming and J lost 12 bases, with 13 bases between them. Using reference TRBV28 and TRBJ1-6 for the parts outside the CDR3, the full variable domain is DVKVTQSSRYLVKRTGEKVFLECVQDMDHENMFWYRQDPGLGLRLIYFSYDVKMKEKGDIPEGYSVSREKKERFSLILESASTNQTSMYLCASIGPGLPLHFGNGTRLTVT.

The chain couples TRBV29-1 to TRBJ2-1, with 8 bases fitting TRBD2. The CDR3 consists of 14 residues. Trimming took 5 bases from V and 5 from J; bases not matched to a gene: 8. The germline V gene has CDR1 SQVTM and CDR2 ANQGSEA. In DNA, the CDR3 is TGCAGCGTTTCAACTAGCGGACTCAACAATGAGCAGTTCTTC. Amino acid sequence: CSVSTSGLNNEQFF.

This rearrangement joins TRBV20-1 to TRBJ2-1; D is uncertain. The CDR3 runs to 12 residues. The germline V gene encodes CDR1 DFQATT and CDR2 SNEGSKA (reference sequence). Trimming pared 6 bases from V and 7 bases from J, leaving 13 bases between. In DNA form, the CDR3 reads TGCAGTGCAAGATCTCGGCGGAATGAGCAGTTCTTC. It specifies CSARSRRNEQFF.

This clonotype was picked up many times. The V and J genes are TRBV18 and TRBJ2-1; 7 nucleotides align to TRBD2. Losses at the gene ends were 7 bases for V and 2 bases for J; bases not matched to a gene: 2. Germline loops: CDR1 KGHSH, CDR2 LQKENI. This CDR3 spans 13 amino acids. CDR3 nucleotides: TGTGCCAGCTGGCGGGAGCCCTACAATGAGCAGTTCTTC. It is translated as CASWREPYNEQFF.

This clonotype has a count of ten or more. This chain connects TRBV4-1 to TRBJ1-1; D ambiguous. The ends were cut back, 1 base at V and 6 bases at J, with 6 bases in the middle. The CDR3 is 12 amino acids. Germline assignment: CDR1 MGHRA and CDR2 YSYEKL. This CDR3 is CASSQGGAEAFF. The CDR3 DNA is TGCGCCAGCAGCCAAGGGGGAGCTGAAGCTTTCTTT.

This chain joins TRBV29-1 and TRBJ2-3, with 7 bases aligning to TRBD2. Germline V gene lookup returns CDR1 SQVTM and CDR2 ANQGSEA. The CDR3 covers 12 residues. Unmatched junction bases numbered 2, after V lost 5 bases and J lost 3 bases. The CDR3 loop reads CSVYGGTDTQYF. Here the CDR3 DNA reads TGCAGCGTTTACGGGGGGACAGATACGCAGTATTTT.

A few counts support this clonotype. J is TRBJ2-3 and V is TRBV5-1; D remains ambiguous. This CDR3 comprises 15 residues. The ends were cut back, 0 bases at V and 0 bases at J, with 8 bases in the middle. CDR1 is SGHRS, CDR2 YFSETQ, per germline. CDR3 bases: TGCGCCAGCAGCTTGGATGGAGATAGCACAGATACGCAGTATTTT. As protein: CASSLDGDSTDTQYF.

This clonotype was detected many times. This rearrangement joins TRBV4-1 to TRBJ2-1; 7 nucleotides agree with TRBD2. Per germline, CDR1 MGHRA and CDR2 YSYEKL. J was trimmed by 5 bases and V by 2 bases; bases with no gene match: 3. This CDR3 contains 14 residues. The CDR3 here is CASSQTSEHNEQFF. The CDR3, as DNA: TGCGCCAGCAGCCAAACTAGCGAGCACAATGAGCAGTTCTTC.

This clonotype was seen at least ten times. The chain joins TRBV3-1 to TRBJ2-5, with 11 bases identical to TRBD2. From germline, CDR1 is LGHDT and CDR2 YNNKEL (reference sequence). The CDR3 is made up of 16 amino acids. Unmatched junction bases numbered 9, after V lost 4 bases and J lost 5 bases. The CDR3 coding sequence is TGTGCCAGCAGCCGCAGCGGGACTAGCGGAGGGGAGACCCAGTACTTC. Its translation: CASSRSGTSGGETQYF.

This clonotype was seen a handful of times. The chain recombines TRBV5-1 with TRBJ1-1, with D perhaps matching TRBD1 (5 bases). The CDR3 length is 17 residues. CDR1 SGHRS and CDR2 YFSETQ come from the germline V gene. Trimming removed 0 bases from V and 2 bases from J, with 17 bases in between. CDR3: CASSLVPGLGGNTEAFF. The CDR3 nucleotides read TGCGCCAGCAGCTTGGTCCCGGGACTAGGAGGAAACACTGAAGCTTTCTTT.

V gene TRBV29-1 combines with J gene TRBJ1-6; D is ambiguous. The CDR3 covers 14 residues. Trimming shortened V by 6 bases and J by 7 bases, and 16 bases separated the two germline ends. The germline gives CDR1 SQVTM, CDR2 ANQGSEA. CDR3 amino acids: CSVAGGQANSPLHF. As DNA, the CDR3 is TGCAGCGTGGCGGGTGGCCAGGCGAATTCACCCCTCCACTTT.

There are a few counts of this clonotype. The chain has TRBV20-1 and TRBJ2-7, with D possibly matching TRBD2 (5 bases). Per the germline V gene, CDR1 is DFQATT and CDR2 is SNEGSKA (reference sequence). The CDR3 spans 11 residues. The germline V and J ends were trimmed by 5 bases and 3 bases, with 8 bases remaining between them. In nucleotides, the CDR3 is TGCAGTGCTGGACGGGACTACGAGCAGTACTTC. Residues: CSAGRDYEQYF.

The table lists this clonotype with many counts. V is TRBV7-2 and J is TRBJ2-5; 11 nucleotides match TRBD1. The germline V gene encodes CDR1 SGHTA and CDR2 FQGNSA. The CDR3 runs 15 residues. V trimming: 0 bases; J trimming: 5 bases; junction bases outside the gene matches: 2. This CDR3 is CASSLAGTGGETQYF. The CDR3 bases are TGTGCCAGCAGCTTAGCCGGGACAGGGGGGGAGACCCAGTACTTC.

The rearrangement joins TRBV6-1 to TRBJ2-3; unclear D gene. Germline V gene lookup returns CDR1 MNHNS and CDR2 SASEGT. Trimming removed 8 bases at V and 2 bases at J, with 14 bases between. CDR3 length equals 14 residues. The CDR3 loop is CASGVGDNTDTQYF. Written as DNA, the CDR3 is TGTGCCAGCGGGGTGGGCGACAACACAGATACGCAGTATTTT.

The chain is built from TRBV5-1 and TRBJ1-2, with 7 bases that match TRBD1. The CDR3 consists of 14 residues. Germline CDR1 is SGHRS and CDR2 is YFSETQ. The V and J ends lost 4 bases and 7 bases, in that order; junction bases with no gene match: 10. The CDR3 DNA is TGCGCCAGCAGCGCTTCCGGGACAGTTCTTGGCTACACCTTC. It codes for CASSASGTVLGYTF.

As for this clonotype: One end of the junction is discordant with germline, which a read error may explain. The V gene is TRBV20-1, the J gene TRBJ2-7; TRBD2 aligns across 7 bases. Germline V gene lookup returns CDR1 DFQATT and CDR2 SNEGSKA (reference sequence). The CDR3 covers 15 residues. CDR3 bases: TGCAGCGCTAGAGATCCCGGCGGGAGAAACTACGAGCAGTACTTC. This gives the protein CSARDPGGRNYEQYF.